This entry lists 18 T cell receptor beta chains sequenced from one sample in a study of CD8 T cells in ankylosing spondylitis. TCRdb reprocessed the 5' RACE reads with MiXCR, giving one entry per CDR3 protein. The table has 250,000 to 300,000 distinct CDR3 sequences, 20% seen once; the top ten hold about 8%. The sequenced sample consisted of blood, either unsorted or a sorted T cell fraction (not recorded which). The receptors here all came from a male donor with ankylosing spondylitis or in good health (not recorded which).

This clonotype occurred a few times. The V call is TRBV3-1, the J call TRBJ2-1, with unresolved D. Trimming shortened V by 4 bases and J by 2 bases, and 9 bases separated the two germline ends. The CDR3 spans 14 residues. Germline lookup yields CDR1 LGHDT and CDR2 YNNKEL (reference sequence). The CDR3 coding sequence is TGTGCCAGCAGCCGTAGGAGCGCCTACAATGAGCAGTTCTTC. Protein product: CASSRRSAYNEQFF.

The chain links TRBV5-1 to TRBJ2-2; tentative D call: TRBD2 (5 bases). The V end lost 4 bases, the J end lost 6 bases, and 16 bases lay between the germline ends. The CDR3 has 15 residues. In germline, CDR1 is SGHRS, CDR2 YFSETQ. CDR3: CASSLWTADAGELFF. The CDR3 DNA is TGCGCCAGCAGCCTTTGGACTGCCGACGCCGGGGAGCTGTTTTTT.

The chain links TRBV11-2 to TRBJ1-2; D call uncertain. CDR1 is SGHAT and CDR2 is FQNNGV in the germline V gene. Trimming took 0 bases from V and 0 from J, leaving 8 bases between them. This CDR3 has 15 amino acids. The CDR3 reads CASSLDNGANYGYTF. CDR3 nucleotides: TGTGCCAGCAGCTTAGATAACGGAGCTAACTATGGCTACACCTTC.

This clonotype was seen a handful of times. The V and J genes are TRBV20-1 and TRBJ1-5, with a weak D call TRBD1 (6 bases). V was shortened by 6 bases and J by 3 bases, with 18 bases between the two germline ends. In germline, CDR1 is DFQATT, CDR2 SNEGSKA (reference sequence). The CDR3 runs 15 residues. CDR3 sequence reads: CSARIPGAPNQPQHF. The DNA of the CDR3 is TGCAGTGCAAGGATCCCAGGGGCCCCCAATCAGCCCCAGCATTTT.

This clonotype was counted a few times. The CDR3 spells CASSHNRGANEQFF. The CDR3 nucleotides are TGTGCCAGCTCTCACAACAGGGGCGCAAATGAGCAGTTCTTC. This sequence joins TRBV18 and TRBJ2-1; 7 positions agree with TRBD1. The V segment lost 6 bases and the J segment 7 bases; nucleotides outside the gene matches: 9. Germline assignment: CDR1 KGHSH and CDR2 LQKENI. CDR3 length: 14 amino acids.

This clonotype showed up just a few times. V and J are TRBV9 and TRBJ2-3; no clear D. Germline lookup yields CDR1 SGDLS and CDR2 YYNGEE. The CDR3 covers 16 residues. The ends were cut back, 2 bases at V and 0 bases at J, with 13 bases in the middle. The CDR3 region is CASSVSPSSSTDTQYF. CDR3 bases: TGTGCCAGCAGCGTTAGTCCCTCATCTAGCACAGATACGCAGTATTTT.

The table lists this clonotype with a few counts. CDR3 sequence reads: CSATQGNSNQPQHF. The CDR3 DNA reads TGCAGTGCTACACAGGGCAATAGCAATCAGCCCCAGCATTTT. This chain links TRBV20-1 with TRBJ1-5, with D possibly matching TRBD1 (6 bases). Germline CDR1 and CDR2: DFQATT and SNEGSKA (reference sequence). There are 14 residues in the CDR3. V was pared by 4 bases and J by 0 bases, with 10 bases between.

This chain connects TRBV11-2 to TRBJ1-6; D may be TRBD1 (5 bases). The germline V and J ends were trimmed by 7 bases and 10 bases, with 29 bases remaining between them. Germline assignment: CDR1 SGHAT and CDR2 FQNNGV. This CDR3 contains 18 residues. In DNA form, the CDR3 reads TGTGCCAGCACCTCTAAGTCGGCCGGGGGAGCGCTAGGGTCACCCCTCCACTTT. Translated: CASTSKSAGGALGSPLHF. Together with reference TRBV11-2 and TRBJ1-6, the CDR3 gives the full variable domain: EAGVAQSPRYKIIEKRQSVAFWCNPISGHATLYWYQQILGQGPKLLIQFQNNGVVDDSQLPKDRFSAERLKGVDSTLKIQPAKLEDSAVYLCASTSKSAGGALGSPLHFGNGTRLTVT.

This clonotype was observed a handful of times. The chain links TRBV5-1 to TRBJ2-2, with 7 bases that match TRBD1. The J segment lost 1 base and the V segment lost 4 bases, leaving 7 bases of the junction unmatched. CDR3 size: 16 residues. Germline V CDR1 and CDR2: SGHRS, YFSETQ. CDR3 residues: CASSLAGTVNTGELFF. The DNA of the CDR3 is TGCGCCAGCAGCCTCGCCGGGACAGTGAACACCGGGGAGCTGTTTTTT.

Ten or more counts support this clonotype. The chain uses TRBV28 and TRBJ2-5; the D is unclear. This CDR3 is built from 14 residues. The ends were cut back, 7 bases at V and 4 bases at J, with 16 bases in the middle. From germline, CDR1 is MDHEN and CDR2 SYDVKM. The CDR3 loop is CASTSAQTRETQYF. The CDR3 DNA sequence: TGTGCCAGCACCTCTGCACAGACAAGAGAGACCCAGTACTTC. Supplemented by reference TRBV28 and TRBJ2-5, the full variable domain reads DVKVTQSSRYLVKRTGEKVFLECVQDMDHENMFWYRQDPGLGLRLIYFSYDVKMKEKGDIPEGYSVSREKKERFSLILESASTNQTSMYLCASTSAQTRETQYFGPGTRLLVL.

The chain combines TRBV29-1 with TRBJ2-5; 8 bases align to TRBD2. V lost 5 bases, J lost 7 bases, and 6 bases stayed unmatched. Germline lookup yields CDR1 SQVTM and CDR2 ANQGSEA. The CDR3 sequence is 12 residues long. CDR3 DNA: TGCAGCGTTCTCTTCGCGGGGGGGACCCAGTACTTC. It codes for CSVLFAGGTQYF.

Concerning this clonotype: A much larger clone lies one base from this, so it may be a read error. The gene calls are TRBV12-3 or TRBV12-4 and TRBJ2-5, with 8 nucleotides matching TRBD2. The J segment lost 2 bases and the V segment lost 2 bases, leaving 4 bases of the junction unmatched. This CDR3 is 15 amino acids long. CDR3 loop: CASSLLAGRQETQYF. Written as DNA, the CDR3 is TGTGCCAGCAGTTTATTAGCGGGGAGACAAGAGACCCAGTACTTC.

This clonotype was seen at least ten times. CDR3 nucleotides: TGTGCCACCAGTGATTTGTGGGACAGGGCAGATACGCAGTATTTT. Protein sequence: CATSDLWDRADTQYF. The gene calls are TRBV24-1 and TRBJ2-3; 9 positions match TRBD1. CDR1 and CDR2 from the germline V gene are KGHDR and SFDVKD. V trimming: 0 bases; J trimming: 4 bases; junction bases outside the gene matches: 1. The CDR3 runs 15 residues.

This clonotype appeared many times. This chain connects TRBV7-7 to TRBJ1-5; D is ambiguous. Trimming removed 1 base from V and 3 bases from J, with 13 bases in between. Germline V gene lookup returns CDR1 SSHAT and CDR2 FNYEAQ (reference sequence). This CDR3 is built from 16 residues. This CDR3 reads CASSLERAPNNQPQHF. DNA of the CDR3: TGTGCCAGCAGCTTAGAAAGGGCTCCGAACAATCAGCCCCAGCATTTT.

The chain employs TRBV3-1 and TRBJ2-7; 9 bases match TRBD2. This CDR3 comprises 19 residues. Germline loops: CDR1 LGHDT, CDR2 YNNKEL (reference sequence). With V trimmed by 5 bases and J by 0 bases, 17 bases remained unmatched. The CDR3 region is CASSSQTGTSKRLSYEQYV. As DNA, the CDR3 is TGTGCCAGCAGCTCTCAGACCGGGACTAGCAAAAGGCTCTCCTACGAGCAGTACGTC.

There are a few counts of this clonotype. This chain links TRBV30 with TRBJ2-1; D might be TRBD1 or TRBD2, each matching 6 bases. The CDR3 spans 16 residues. Germline V lookup: CDR1 GTSNPN, CDR2 SVGIG (reference sequence). The V end lost 2 bases, the J end lost 7 bases, and 21 bases lay between the germline ends. The chain's CDR3 is CAWSRLQGLAKNEQFF. The DNA of the CDR3 is TGTGCCTGGAGTCGGCTTCAGGGGCTAGCGAAGAATGAGCAGTTCTTC.

This clonotype was seen a few times. This chain uses TRBV5-1 with TRBJ2-3, with 7 nucleotides matching TRBD1. This CDR3 region has 16 residues. With 4 bases clipped from V and 0 bases from J, the junction kept 8 bases outside the gene matches. Germline lookup yields CDR1 SGHRS and CDR2 YFSETQ. The CDR3 here is CASSRGQSRSTDTQYF. The DNA for the CDR3 is TGCGCCAGCAGCAGGGGACAGTCACGTAGCACAGATACGCAGTATTTT.

The V gene is TRBV20-1, the J gene TRBJ2-7, with D unresolved. Trimming pared 1 base from V and 3 bases from J, leaving 7 bases between. This CDR3 comprises 12 residues. Germline values: CDR1 DFQATT, CDR2 SNEGSKA (reference sequence). Here the CDR3 DNA reads TGCAGTGCTAGAGGGCTAGACTACGAGCAGTACGTC. This encodes CSARGLDYEQYV.